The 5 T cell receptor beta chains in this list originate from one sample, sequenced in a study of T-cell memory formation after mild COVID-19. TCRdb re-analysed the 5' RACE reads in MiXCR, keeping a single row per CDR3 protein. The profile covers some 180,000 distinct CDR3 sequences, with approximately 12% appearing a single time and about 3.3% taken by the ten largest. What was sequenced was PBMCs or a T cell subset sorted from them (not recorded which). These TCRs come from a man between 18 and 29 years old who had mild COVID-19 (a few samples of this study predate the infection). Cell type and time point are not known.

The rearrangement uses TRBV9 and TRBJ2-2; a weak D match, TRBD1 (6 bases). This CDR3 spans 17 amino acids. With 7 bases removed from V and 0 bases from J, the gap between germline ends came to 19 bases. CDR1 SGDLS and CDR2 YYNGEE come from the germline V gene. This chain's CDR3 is CASSLTQGPTNTGELFF. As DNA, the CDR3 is TGTGCCAGCTCGCTCACACAGGGCCCAACGAACACCGGGGAGCTGTTTTTT.

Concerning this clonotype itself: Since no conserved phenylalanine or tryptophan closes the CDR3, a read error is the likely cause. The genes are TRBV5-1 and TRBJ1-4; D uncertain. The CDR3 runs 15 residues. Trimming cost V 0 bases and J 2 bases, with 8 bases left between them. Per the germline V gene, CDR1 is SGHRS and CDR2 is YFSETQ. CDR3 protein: CASSLASSTNEKLFS. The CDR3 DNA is TGCGCCAGCAGCTTGGCAAGTTCTACTAATGAAAAACTGTTTTCT.

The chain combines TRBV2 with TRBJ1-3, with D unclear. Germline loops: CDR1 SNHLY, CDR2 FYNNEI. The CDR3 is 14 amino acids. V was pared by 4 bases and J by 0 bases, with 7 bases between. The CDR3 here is CASSVQSSGNTIYF. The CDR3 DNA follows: TGTGCCAGCAGTGTACAGTCCTCTGGAAACACCATATATTTT.

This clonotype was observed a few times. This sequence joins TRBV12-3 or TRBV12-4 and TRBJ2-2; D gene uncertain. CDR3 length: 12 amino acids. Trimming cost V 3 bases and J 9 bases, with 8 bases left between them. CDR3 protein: CASSFKGRELFF. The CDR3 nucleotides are TGTGCCAGCAGTTTCAAGGGTCGGGAGCTGTTTTTT.

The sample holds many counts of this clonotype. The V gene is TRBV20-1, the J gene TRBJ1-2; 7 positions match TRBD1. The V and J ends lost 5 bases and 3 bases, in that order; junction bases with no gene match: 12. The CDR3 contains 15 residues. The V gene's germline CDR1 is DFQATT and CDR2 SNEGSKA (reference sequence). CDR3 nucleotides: TGCAGTGCTGGCGCAGGGGGAGGATTCGACTATGGCTACACCTTC. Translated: CSAGAGGGFDYGYTF.